This TCR beta chain emerged from a study of blood T cells in healthy people across ages. The second PCR ran about 6 to 12 cycles with a sample-barcoded 5' primer and J-beta primers. TCRdb fed the 5' RACE reads into MiXCR, producing one record per CDR3 protein. In the table there are nearly 800,000 distinct CDR3 sequences, approximately 25% of which are singletons. As concerns this clonotype: The missing conserved phenylalanine or tryptophan at the end of this CDR3 makes a read error likely.

Germline CDR1 and CDR2: MDHEN and SYDVKM. This CDR3 spans 16 amino acids. The sample was also linked to a second study, of T cells of mothers and their children.

Input material: blood. The V gene is TRBV28, the J gene TRBJ2-7; perhaps D is TRBD1 or TRBD2 (5 bases each). The J call may be wrong; the DNA end is better matched by TRBJ2-5. This clonotype originated in a boy aged 5-17 years in good health. CDR3 coding DNA: TGTGCCAGCAGTTTATGGGCGGGCAGGGTCCAAGAGACCCAGTACTTG. As protein: CASSLWAGRVQETQYL.